This T cell receptor (beta chain) was observed in a study of glioma-infiltrating T cells after dendritic cell vaccination. Study background: Dendritic cell vaccination trial patients had either newly diagnosed or recurrent glioblastoma.

Repertoires were generated with immunoSEQ multiplex PCR, while TCRdb's copy carries only in-frame clones and drops some. The sample has 100,000 or so clones; over 80% are singletons. Study-wide results and limits: Patients with more pretreatment TILs had longer time to progression and survival. Only a small number of patients had complete blood and tumor samples.

Time point indicated: after dendritic cell vaccination, including at tumor progression/relapse. Only a few counts were recorded for this clone. The antigen remains undetermined. The source is a human donor with glioblastoma. Material: blood, obtained after dendritic cell vaccination.

CDR3 residues: CASSFAGGSYNEQFF. The CDR3 nucleotides are TGTGCCAGCAGCTTCGCGGGAGGCTCCTACAATGAGCAGTTCTTC. The V call is TRBV9, the J call TRBJ2-1; 8 bases agree with TRBD2. CDR1 is SGDLS and CDR2 is YYNGEE in the germline V gene. V lost 4 bases to trimming and J lost 0 bases; unmatched junction nucleotides: 3. This CDR3 is built from 15 residues.